This entry lists 21 T cell receptor beta chains sequenced from one sample in a study of identical twins. Each CDR3 protein gets one entry after TCRdb re-called the 5' RACE reads with MiXCR. The repertoire holds 400,000 to 500,000 distinct CDR3 sequences, with over 11% as singletons. Another study also made use of these data, one on yellow fever vaccine responses in identical twins.

Sequenced sample: CD4+ T cells sorted from blood. The receptors were sampled from a woman in her late teens or twenties in good health.

This clonotype was observed at least ten times. This chain links TRBV7-3 with TRBJ2-1; weak D call: TRBD2 (5 bases). From germline, CDR1 is SGHTA and CDR2 FQGTGA. The CDR3 has 13 residues. Trimming pared 5 bases from V and 5 bases from J, leaving 10 bases between. For the CDR3, the DNA is TGTGCCAGCAGCCTCGGACTTCACAATGAGCAGTTCTTC. Translation gives CASSLGLHNEQFF.

The chain's CDR3 is CASSFGTSGGFQETQYF. The CDR3 DNA reads as TGTGCCAGCAGCTTCGGGACTAGCGGGGGGTTCCAAGAGACCCAGTACTTC. This rearrangement joins TRBV11-2 to TRBJ2-5, with 15 bases matching TRBD2. After removal of 3 bases from V and 1 base from J, the junction contained 3 bases not matched to a gene. Germline CDR1 reads SGHAT; CDR2 reads FQNNGV. The CDR3 consists of 17 residues.

This rearrangement joins TRBV20-1 to TRBJ1-1; no reliable D call. CDR1 is DFQATT and CDR2 is SNEGSKA in the germline V gene (reference sequence). The V and J ends lost 6 bases and 1 base respectively, with 15 bases between them. The CDR3 sequence is 14 residues long. The CDR3 spells CSAVERTKNTEAFF. The CDR3 bases are TGCAGTGCCGTCGAGAGGACGAAGAACACTGAAGCTTTCTTT.

This clonotype was detected only a few times. The chain joins TRBV27 to TRBJ1-5; D call uncertain. CDR1 is MNHEY and CDR2 is SMNVEV in the germline V gene (reference sequence). The CDR3 has 15 residues. With 2 bases removed from V and 2 bases from J, the gap between germline ends came to 10 bases. This CDR3 is CASSLTWPGNQPQHF. DNA for the CDR3: TGTGCCAGCAGTTTAACCTGGCCAGGCAATCAGCCCCAGCATTTT.

The V call is TRBV7-9, the J call TRBJ2-1, with TRBD2 matching over 11 bases. The V segment lost 11 bases and the J segment 7 bases; nucleotides outside the gene matches: 7. The CDR3 is 13 amino acids. Germline-derived CDR1 and CDR2 are SEHNR and FQNEAQ (reference sequence). CDR3 coding DNA: TGTGCCCTTCGAGCTAGCGGGGGGAATGAGCAGTTCTTC. Its protein product is CALRASGGNEQFF.

A few counts support this clonotype. The chain joins TRBV28 to TRBJ2-3; 9 nucleotides align to TRBD1. Germline V gene data show CDR1 as MDHEN and CDR2 as SYDVKM. V shed 6 bases, J shed 3 bases, and the junction held 16 bases outside the gene matches. This CDR3 has 18 amino acids. CDR3 bases: TGTGCCAGCAGCCCCGCGGGAAAACAGGGGGCGCAGACAGATACGCAGTATTTT. It specifies CASSPAGKQGAQTDTQYF.

This clonotype was seen only a few times. The chain couples TRBV7-2 to TRBJ2-7; weak D call: TRBD1 (5 bases). V was shortened by 5 bases and J by 2 bases, with 13 bases between the two germline ends. This CDR3 has 14 amino acids. Germline V gene lookup returns CDR1 SGHTA and CDR2 FQGNSA. The CDR3 protein is CASSAVRQTYEQYF. The CDR3 DNA reads as TGTGCCAGCAGCGCAGTTCGACAGACCTACGAGCAGTACTTC.

The gene calls are TRBV12-3 or TRBV12-4 and TRBJ2-3, with TRBD2 matching over 9 bases. The CDR3 totals 19 residues. Germline trimming cut 10 bases from V and 2 bases from J; bases unmatched to any gene: 22. The CDR3 DNA is TGTGCCATCTGTTTAGGGGCCGGATTGGCGGGGGGGATCACAGATACGCAGTATTTT. Translated: CAICLGAGLAGGITDTQYF.

The chain uses TRBV20-1 and TRBJ1-4; D is undetermined. The CDR3 is 9 residues long. Per germline, CDR1 DFQATT and CDR2 SNEGSKA (reference sequence). This CDR3 is CITDEKLFF. DNA for the CDR3: TGCATCACGGATGAAAAACTGTTTTTT.

The chain employs TRBV5-6 and TRBJ2-3; D ambiguous. Germline CDR1 and CDR2: SGHDT and YYEEEE. The V end lost 0 bases, the J end lost 2 bases, and 13 bases lay between the germline ends. The CDR3 spans 16 residues. In DNA, the CDR3 is TGTGCCAGCAGCTTGGACCCTGGATCCCCCACAGATACGCAGTATTTT. It encodes CASSLDPGSPTDTQYF. The full variable domain, with the rest looked up from reference TRBV5-6 and TRBJ2-3, is DAGVTQSPTHLIKTRGQQVTLRCSPKSGHDTVSWYQQALGQGPQFIFQYYEEEERQRGNFPDRFSGHQFPNYSSELNVNALLLGDSALYLCASSLDPGSPTDTQYFGPGTRLTVL.

The V gene is TRBV20-1, the J gene TRBJ1-2, with TRBD1 as a possible D gene (5 bases). The germline CDR1 and CDR2 sequences are DFQATT and SNEGSKA (reference sequence). Between the trimmed V and J ends, which lost 1 base and 8 bases, there was a span of 17 bases. This CDR3 region has 14 residues. As DNA, the CDR3 is TGCAGTGCTAGAGCGGAGGGACCTGGAGAGGGCTACACCTTC. This translates into CSARAEGPGEGYTF.

This clonotype turned up a few times. The chain has TRBV7-2 and TRBJ2-1; D possibly corresponds to TRBD1 (6 bases). The V end lost 5 bases, the J end lost 3 bases, and 14 bases lay between the germline ends. Germline lookup yields CDR1 SGHTA and CDR2 FQGNSA. The CDR3 runs to 15 residues. Here the CDR3 reads CASSLGTPDYNEQFF. CDR3 DNA sequence: TGTGCCAGCAGCCTCGGGACACCAGACTACAATGAGCAGTTCTTC.

The chain links TRBV11-2 to TRBJ1-5; 7 nucleotides match TRBD1. From germline, CDR1 is SGHAT and CDR2 FQNNGV. The CDR3 is 15 amino acids. The junction had 6 bases not matched to a gene; V was cut back by 1 base and J by 6 bases. The CDR3 spells CASSLGEGAGQPQHF. DNA for the CDR3: TGTGCCAGCAGCTTAGGGGAGGGGGCAGGTCAGCCCCAGCATTTT.

This clonotype was found a few times. The V and J genes are TRBV20-1 and TRBJ2-7; 10 bases line up with TRBD2. Trimming removed 4 bases from V and 5 bases from J; junction bases left unmatched: 5. The CDR3 is 13 residues long. The germline V gene encodes CDR1 DFQATT and CDR2 SNEGSKA (reference sequence). CDR3 nucleotide sequence: TGCAGTGCTACCCCTAGCGGGAGAGACGAGCAGTACTTC. This sequence encodes CSATPSGRDEQYF.

This clonotype has a count of ten or more. The chain is built from TRBV5-1 and TRBJ2-7; 7 bases fit TRBD2. Germline trimming cut 4 bases from V and 1 base from J; bases unmatched to any gene: 5. The CDR3 covers 14 residues. Germline values: CDR1 SGHRS, CDR2 YFSETQ. In DNA, the CDR3 is TGCGCCAGCAGCCGGGGGGACCCATCCTACGAGCAGTACTTC. The encoded protein is CASSRGDPSYEQYF.

With respect to this clonotype: A junction end diverges from the germline sequence, so it may reflect a read error. This chain joins TRBV20-1 and TRBJ2-2; D ambiguous. CDR1 and CDR2 from the germline V gene are DFQATT and SNEGSKA (reference sequence). The CDR3 extends over 16 amino acids. CDR3 DNA sequence: TGCTGTGCTAGAGATTTAGCTAGTCCGAACACCGGGGAGCTGTTTTTT. It encodes CCARDLASPNTGELFF.

This clonotype was seen more than once but under ten times. This chain connects TRBV6-5 to TRBJ1-5, with TRBD1 as a possible D gene (6 bases). Germline values: CDR1 MNHEY, CDR2 SVGAGI. The CDR3 sequence is 16 residues long. V shed 0 bases and J shed 5 bases, with 14 bases lying between them. The CDR3 is CASSYSGGAPDQPQHF. The CDR3 coding sequence is TGTGCCAGCAGTTACTCAGGGGGGGCACCGGATCAGCCCCAGCATTTT.

In this sample, this clonotype turned up many times. Lacking the conserved final phenylalanine or tryptophan, this CDR3 likely reflects a read error. The DNA is omitted, as the CDR3 cannot be located on it reliably, and the CDR3 follows TCRdb's listing. The rearrangement uses TRBV7-8 and TRBJ2-1. Both ends counted, the CDR3 spans 9 residues. Germline-derived CDR1 and CDR2 are SGHVS and FQNEAQ. The CDR3 here is CASSLGYVS.

This clonotype was picked up many times. The CDR3 DNA sequence: TGTGCCAGCAGTGAAGCGGGACAGGGCGCCGGGGAGCTGTTTTTT. As protein: CASSEAGQGAGELFF. The rearrangement uses TRBV2 and TRBJ2-2; 9 bases fit TRBD1. The CDR3 has 15 residues. Germline V CDR1 and CDR2: SNHLY, FYNNEI. V lost 0 bases to trimming and J lost 6 bases; unmatched junction nucleotides: 2.

This clonotype was counted between two and nine times. The rearrangement joins TRBV7-9 to TRBJ1-2; D unresolved. In germline, CDR1 is SEHNR, CDR2 FQNEAQ (reference sequence). This CDR3 spans 10 amino acids. V was pared by 2 bases and J by 8 bases, with 3 bases between. CDR3 in amino acids: CASSLSGYTF. CDR3 in DNA: TGTGCCAGCAGCTTATCAGGCTACACCTTC.

This clonotype has a count of ten or more. V gene TRBV12-3 or TRBV12-4 combines with J gene TRBJ1-1; no clear D. Trimming left V 7 bases short and J 1 base short, with 10 bases between. CDR3 length: 13 amino acids. The CDR3 bases are TGTGCCAGCAAACTATGGAAGAACACTGAAGCTTTCTTT. This encodes CASKLWKNTEAFF.